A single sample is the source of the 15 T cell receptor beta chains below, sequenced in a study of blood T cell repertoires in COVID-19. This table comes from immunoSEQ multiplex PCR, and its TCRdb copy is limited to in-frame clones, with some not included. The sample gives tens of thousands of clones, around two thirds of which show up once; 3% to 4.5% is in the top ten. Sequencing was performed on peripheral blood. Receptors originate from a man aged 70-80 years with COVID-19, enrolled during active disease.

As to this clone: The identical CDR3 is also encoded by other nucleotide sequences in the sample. The CDR3: CASSFGQGFSGANVLTF. The CDR3 region has the DNA TGTGCCAGCAGCTTCGGACAGGGGTTCTCTGGGGCCAACGTCCTGACTTTC. The chain has TRBV7-2 and TRBJ2-6; 9 nucleotides agree with TRBD1. V lost 3 bases and J lost 0; bases outside the gene matches: 3. The CDR3 covers 17 residues. The V gene's germline CDR1 is SGHTA and CDR2 FQGNSA.

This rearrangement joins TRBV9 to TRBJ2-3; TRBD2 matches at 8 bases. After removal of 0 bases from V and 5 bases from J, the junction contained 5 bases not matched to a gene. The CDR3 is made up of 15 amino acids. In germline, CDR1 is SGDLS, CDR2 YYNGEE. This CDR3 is CASSVELAGRDTQYF. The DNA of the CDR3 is TGTGCCAGCAGCGTAGAATTAGCGGGACGAGATACGCAGTATTTT.

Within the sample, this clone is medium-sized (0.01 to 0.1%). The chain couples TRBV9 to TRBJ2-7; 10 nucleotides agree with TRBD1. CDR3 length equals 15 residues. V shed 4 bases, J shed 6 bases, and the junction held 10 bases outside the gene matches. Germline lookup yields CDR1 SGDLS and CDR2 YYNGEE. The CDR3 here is CASSPTGTGDLEQYF. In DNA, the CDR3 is TGTGCCAGCAGCCCGACCGGGACAGGGGATCTCGAGCAGTACTTC.

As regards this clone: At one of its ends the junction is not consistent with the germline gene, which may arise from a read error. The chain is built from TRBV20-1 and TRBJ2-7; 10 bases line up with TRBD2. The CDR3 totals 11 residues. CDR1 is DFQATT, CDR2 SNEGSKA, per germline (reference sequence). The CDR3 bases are TGCAGTGCTAGCTTAGCGGGAGGCCCCTCTTGG. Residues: CSASLAGGPSW.

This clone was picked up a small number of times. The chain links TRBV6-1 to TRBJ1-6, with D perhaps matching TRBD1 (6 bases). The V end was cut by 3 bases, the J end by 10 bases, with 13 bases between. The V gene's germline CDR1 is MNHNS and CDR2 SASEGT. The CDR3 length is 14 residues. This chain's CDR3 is CASSEAGVESPLHF. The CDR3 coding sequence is TGTGCCAGCAGTGAGGCAGGGGTAGAATCACCCCTCCACTTT.

The CDR3 loop is CASSIAPLPDTQYF. The CDR3 DNA sequence: TGTGCCAGTAGTATAGCCCCTCTCCCAGATACGCAGTATTTT. The V call is TRBV19, the J call TRBJ2-3; the D is unclear. CDR3 length: 14 amino acids. The V and J ends lost 1 base and 4 bases respectively, with 9 bases between them. Germline-derived CDR1 and CDR2 are LNHDA and SQIVND (reference sequence).

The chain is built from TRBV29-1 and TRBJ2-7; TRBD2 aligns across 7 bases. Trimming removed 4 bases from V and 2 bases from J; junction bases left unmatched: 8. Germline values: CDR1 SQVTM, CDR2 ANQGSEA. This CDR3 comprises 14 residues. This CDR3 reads CSVAWGAGPYEQYF. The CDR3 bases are TGCAGCGTTGCCTGGGGAGCGGGGCCCTACGAGCAGTACTTC.

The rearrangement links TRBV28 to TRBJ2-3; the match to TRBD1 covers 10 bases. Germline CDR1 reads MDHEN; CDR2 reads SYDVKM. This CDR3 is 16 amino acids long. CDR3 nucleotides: TGTGTCTCGTCGACAGGGGGCTTGATTGGAAGAGATACGCAGTATTTT. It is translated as CVSSTGGLIGRDTQYF.

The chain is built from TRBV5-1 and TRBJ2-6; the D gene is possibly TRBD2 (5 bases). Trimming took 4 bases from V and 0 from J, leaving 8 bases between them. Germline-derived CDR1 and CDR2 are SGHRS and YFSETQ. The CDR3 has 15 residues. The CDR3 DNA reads TGCGCCAGCAGCCCCACTAGCTCTGGGGCCAACGTCCTGACTTTC. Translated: CASSPTSSGANVLTF.

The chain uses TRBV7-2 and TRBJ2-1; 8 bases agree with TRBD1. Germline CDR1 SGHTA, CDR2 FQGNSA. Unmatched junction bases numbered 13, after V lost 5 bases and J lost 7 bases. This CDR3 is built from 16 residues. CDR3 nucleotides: TGTGCCAGCAGCCAGCTAGGTGACAGGGGCGTAAATGAGCAGTTCTTC. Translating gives CASSQLGDRGVNEQFF.

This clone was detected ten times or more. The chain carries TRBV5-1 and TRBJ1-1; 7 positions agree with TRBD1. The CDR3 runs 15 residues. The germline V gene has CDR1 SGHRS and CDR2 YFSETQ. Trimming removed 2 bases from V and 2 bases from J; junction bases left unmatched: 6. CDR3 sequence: CASSLAGTVNTEAFF. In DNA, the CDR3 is TGCGCCAGCAGCTTAGCCGGGACAGTCAACACTGAAGCTTTCTTT. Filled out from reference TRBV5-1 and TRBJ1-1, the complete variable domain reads KAGVTQTPRYLIKTRGQQVTLSCSPISGHRSVSWYQQTPGQGLQFLFEYFSETQRNKGNFPGRFSGRQFSNSRSEMNVSTLELGDSALYLCASSLAGTVNTEAFFGQGTRLTVV.

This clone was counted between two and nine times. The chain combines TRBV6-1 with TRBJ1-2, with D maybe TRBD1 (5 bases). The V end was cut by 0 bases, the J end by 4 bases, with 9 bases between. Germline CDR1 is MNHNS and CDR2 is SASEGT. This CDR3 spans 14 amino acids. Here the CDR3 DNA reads TGTGCCAGCAGTGAAGCGGCGGGGGGCTATGGCTACACCTTC. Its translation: CASSEAAGGYGYTF.

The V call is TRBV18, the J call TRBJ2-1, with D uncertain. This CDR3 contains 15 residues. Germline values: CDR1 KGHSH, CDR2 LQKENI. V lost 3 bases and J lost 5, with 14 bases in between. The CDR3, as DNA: TGTGCCAGCTCACCTTTTTCGGTGCAGGACAATGAGCAGTTCTTC. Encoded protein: CASSPFSVQDNEQFF.

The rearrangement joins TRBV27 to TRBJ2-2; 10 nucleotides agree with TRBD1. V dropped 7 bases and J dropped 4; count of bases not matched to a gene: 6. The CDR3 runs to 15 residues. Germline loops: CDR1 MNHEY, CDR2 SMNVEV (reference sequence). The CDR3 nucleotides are TGTGCCAGCACCCTGGGACAGGGGAGCACCGGGGAGCTGTTTTTT. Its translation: CASTLGQGSTGELFF.

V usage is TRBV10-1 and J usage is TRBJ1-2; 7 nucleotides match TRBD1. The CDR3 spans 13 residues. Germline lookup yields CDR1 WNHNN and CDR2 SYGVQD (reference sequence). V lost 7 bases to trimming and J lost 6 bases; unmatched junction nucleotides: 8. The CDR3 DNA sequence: TGCGCCAGCACGAATAGAGACAGGGATGGCTACACCTTC. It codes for CASTNRDRDGYTF.